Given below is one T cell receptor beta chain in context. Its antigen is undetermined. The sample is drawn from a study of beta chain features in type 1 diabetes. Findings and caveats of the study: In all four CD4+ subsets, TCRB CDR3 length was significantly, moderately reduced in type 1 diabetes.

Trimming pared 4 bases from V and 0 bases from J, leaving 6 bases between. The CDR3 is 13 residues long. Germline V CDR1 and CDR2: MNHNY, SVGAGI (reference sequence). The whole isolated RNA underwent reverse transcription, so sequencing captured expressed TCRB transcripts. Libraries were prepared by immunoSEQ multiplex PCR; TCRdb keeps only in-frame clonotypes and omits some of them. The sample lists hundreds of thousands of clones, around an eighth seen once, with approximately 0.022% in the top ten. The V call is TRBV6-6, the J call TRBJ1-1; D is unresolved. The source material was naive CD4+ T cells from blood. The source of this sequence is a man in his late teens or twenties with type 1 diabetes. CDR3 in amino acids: CASSSAMNTEAFF. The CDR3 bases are TGTGCCAGCAGTTCCGCTATGAACACTGAAGCTTTCTTT.